This T cell receptor (beta chain) was observed in a study of T cell clones after liver transplantation. Background on the study: Three of eight recipients were HCV-positive; others had non-autoimmune, non-viral indications.

General study findings and limits: Donor-reactive sequences fell more than third party-reactive ones, suggesting partial deletion.

Using immunoSEQ multiplex PCR, the repertoire was profiled, and TCRdb retains in-frame clones only, with some absent. The sample lists roughly 100,000 clones, about 81% occurring once. CDR3 length: 14 residues. Deletions cut 8 bases from V and 9 bases from J, with 20 bases between. Germline values: CDR1 MNHEY, CDR2 SMNVEV (reference sequence). This clone was observed a single time. Its matching antigen is unknown. The sequences come from CD4+ T cells from blood, collected roughly 50 months after liver transplant. The receptor's source is a human patient who received a liver transplant. Some of the T cells may derive from the graft donor. V and J are TRBV27 and TRBJ2-1; tentatively, D is TRBD1 or TRBD2 (5 bases each). DNA for the CDR3: TGTGCCAGCTCTTCCCGGGACGGCGGTAGTGAGCAGTTCTTC. As protein: CASSSRDGGSEQFF.